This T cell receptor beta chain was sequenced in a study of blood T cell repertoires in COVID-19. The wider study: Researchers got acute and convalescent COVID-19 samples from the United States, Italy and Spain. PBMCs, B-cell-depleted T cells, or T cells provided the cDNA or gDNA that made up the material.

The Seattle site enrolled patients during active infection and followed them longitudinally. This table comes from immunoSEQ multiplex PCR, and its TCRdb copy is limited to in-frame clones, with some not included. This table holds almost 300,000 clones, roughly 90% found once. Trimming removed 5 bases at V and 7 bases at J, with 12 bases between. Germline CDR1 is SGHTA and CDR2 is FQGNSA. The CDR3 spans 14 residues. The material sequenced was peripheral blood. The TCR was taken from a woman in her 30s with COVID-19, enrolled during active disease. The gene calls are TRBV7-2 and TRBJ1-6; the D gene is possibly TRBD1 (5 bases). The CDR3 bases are TGTGCCAGCAGCCACCCCCAGGGCAATTCACCCCTCCACTTT. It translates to CASSHPQGNSPLHF.